This T cell receptor beta chain was recorded in a study of shared clonotypes between healthy human individuals. Notes on the study in general: Clonotype sharing among donors, it was expected, would be affected by sequencing depth.

The repertoire was sequenced with immunoSEQ multiplex PCR; TCRdb's copy has only in-frame clones and lacks some. The repertoire holds about 2.3 million clones, with about 90% as singletons. Note on this clone: Its antigen is unknown.

Sequenced sample: naive CD4+ T cells from PBMCs. Described subset: CD45RA+ positively selected. This sequence was found in a man aged 18 to 29 in good health. Some clones in this sample may be carry-over from other donors' samples.

This CDR3 reads CASSVALNYGYTF. The CDR3 DNA sequence: TGTGCCAGCAGCGTAGCGTTGAACTATGGCTACACCTTC. The V call is TRBV9, the J call TRBJ1-2; D is unresolved. This CDR3 region has 13 residues. Germline CDR1 is SGDLS and CDR2 is YYNGEE. Trimming left V 0 bases short and J 2 bases short, with 5 bases between.